These 13 T cell receptor beta chains were all obtained from the same sample, sequenced in a study of blood T cell repertoires in COVID-19. This table comes from immunoSEQ multiplex PCR, and its TCRdb copy is limited to in-frame clones, with some not included. The data hold about 150,000 clones, with about 87% observed a single time. Material for sequencing was peripheral blood. These receptors were obtained from a human donor with COVID-19, enrolled during active disease. The donor label of this sample is uncertain.

The J gene is TRBJ1-2, the V gene TRBV27; TRBD1 agrees at 8 bases. Germline V gene sequence: CDR1 MNHEY, CDR2 SMNVEV (reference sequence). Unmatched junction bases numbered 7, after V lost 0 bases and J lost 7 bases. The CDR3 has 15 amino acids. The CDR3 bases are TGTGCCAGCAGTTTATCCCCAGGGGGCATTCGTGGCTACACCTTC. Translated: CASSLSPGGIRGYTF.

This chain uses TRBV10-3 with TRBJ1-5; D is perhaps TRBD1 (5 bases). Germline CDR1 and CDR2: ENHRY and SYGVKD. CDR3 length: 14 amino acids. Trimming removed 4 bases from V and 4 bases from J, with 11 bases in between. Written as DNA, the CDR3 is TGTGCCATCAGTGGCGGTCAGGGTAATCAGCCCCAGCATTTT. This encodes CAISGGQGNQPQHF.

This clone was detected once. J is TRBJ2-5 and V is TRBV5-1, with 7 positions matching TRBD2. The CDR3 spans 15 residues. Germline loops: CDR1 SGHRS, CDR2 YFSETQ. The J segment lost 4 bases and the V segment lost 4 bases, leaving 10 bases of the junction unmatched. CDR3 DNA: TGCGCCAGCAGCCCCTGGGGGGGGAGCCGAGAGACCCAGTACTTC. Protein sequence: CASSPWGGSRETQYF. Full variable domain (outside the CDR3, taken from reference TRBV5-1 and TRBJ2-5): KAGVTQTPRYLIKTRGQQVTLSCSPISGHRSVSWYQQTPGQGLQFLFEYFSETQRNKGNFPGRFSGRQFSNSRSEMNVSTLELGDSALYLCASSPWGGSRETQYFGPGTRLLVL.

The rearrangement uses TRBV5-1 and TRBJ1-2; 10 bases line up with TRBD1. Trimming removed 0 bases from V and 6 bases from J; junction bases left unmatched: 2. The CDR3 sequence is 14 residues long. Germline lookup yields CDR1 SGHRS and CDR2 YFSETQ. The CDR3 protein is CASSLGDRGNGYTF. In DNA, the CDR3 is TGCGCCAGCAGCTTGGGGGACAGGGGAAATGGCTACACCTTC.

This chain connects TRBV6-5 to TRBJ2-2, with TRBD1 matching over 7 bases. Germline V gives CDR1 MNHEY, CDR2 SVGAGI. V shed 6 bases and J 4 bases; nucleotides not matched to a gene: 8. This CDR3 is built from 15 residues. The CDR3 nucleotides read TGTGCCAGCAGGCCTCCGGGACAGCTCACCGGGGAGCTGTTTTTT. Protein sequence: CASRPPGQLTGELFF.

The chain employs TRBV30 and TRBJ2-2; TRBD2 matches 9 bases. Germline lookup yields CDR1 GTSNPN and CDR2 SVGIG (reference sequence). J gave up 3 bases and V 4 bases, and 3 bases lay outside the gene matches. The CDR3 consists of 14 residues. In nucleotides, the CDR3 is TGTGCCTGGAAAACTAGCGGGTACACCGGGGAGCTGTTTTTT. This codes for CAWKTSGYTGELFF.

The V and J genes are TRBV19 and TRBJ2-1; D may be TRBD1 (7 bases). Between the trimmed V and J ends, which lost 3 bases and 6 bases, there was a span of 15 bases. The CDR3 sequence is 15 residues long. Germline CDR1 and CDR2: LNHDA and SQIVND (reference sequence). CDR3 residues: CASSIEMQGGNEQFF. The CDR3 nucleotides are TGTGCCAGTAGTATCGAAATGCAGGGGGGCAATGAGCAGTTCTTC.

The chain recombines TRBV4-2 with TRBJ2-7; 10 nucleotides agree with TRBD1. V lost 0 bases, J lost 6 bases, and 8 bases stayed unmatched. The CDR3 is made up of 16 amino acids. Germline V lookup: CDR1 LGHNA, CDR2 YNFKEQ. The CDR3 nucleotides are TGTGCCAGCAGCCAAGATTATGGGACAGGGGTCGGCGAGCAGTACTTC. Amino acid sequence: CASSQDYGTGVGEQYF.

This chain links TRBV6-5 with TRBJ2-7; D not resolved. CDR1 is MNHEY, CDR2 SVGAGI, per germline. The CDR3 extends over 12 amino acids. The V and J ends lost 0 bases and 3 bases respectively, with 3 bases between them. The CDR3 loop reads CASSYSSYEQYF. In nucleotides, the CDR3 is TGTGCCAGCAGTTACTCGAGCTACGAGCAGTACTTC.

V and J are TRBV6-5 and TRBJ2-7; 7 nucleotides match TRBD2. Losses at the gene ends were 3 bases for V and 4 bases for J; bases not matched to a gene: 6. The CDR3 extends over 14 amino acids. CDR1 is MNHEY, CDR2 SVGAGI, per germline. For the CDR3, the DNA is TGTGCCAGCAGTTATTCCCAGCGGGGTTACGAGCAGTACTTC. Its translation: CASSYSQRGYEQYF.

The chain uses TRBV7-9 and TRBJ1-2, with D tentatively TRBD1 (6 bases). From germline, CDR1 is SEHNR and CDR2 FQNEAQ (reference sequence). Trimming pared 5 bases from V and 7 bases from J, leaving 14 bases between. This CDR3 is built from 13 residues. CDR3 in DNA: TGTGCCAGCAGCGCACAGGGAGTGGGTGGCTACACCTTC. It specifies CASSAQGVGGYTF.

The gene calls are TRBV18 and TRBJ1-1; D gene ambiguous. V was pared by 0 bases and J by 1 base, with 6 bases between. Germline-derived CDR1 and CDR2 are KGHSH and LQKENI. This CDR3 comprises 14 residues. The CDR3 DNA follows: TGTGCCAGCTCACCACCGGGAGGGAACACTGAAGCTTTCTTT. This encodes CASSPPGGNTEAFF. Variable domain in full (rest from reference TRBV18 and TRBJ1-1): NAGVMQNPRHLVRRRGQEARLRCSPMKGHSHVYWYRQLPEEGLKFMVYLQKENIIDESGMPKERFSAEFPKEGPSILRIQQVVRGDSAAYFCASSPPGGNTEAFFGQGTRLTVV.

The CDR3 loop reads CASSESFGDRDYEQYF. The DNA for the CDR3 is TGCGCCAGCAGTGAGTCTTTTGGGGACAGAGACTACGAGCAGTACTTC. The chain links TRBV10-1 to TRBJ2-7; 7 bases are a match to TRBD1. V lost 0 bases, J lost 3 bases, and 8 bases stayed unmatched. Germline-derived CDR1 and CDR2 are WNHNN and SYGVQD (reference sequence). CDR3 length equals 16 residues.